One TCR beta chain is described in this entry. Its antigen is currently unknown. The sample comes from a study of early T cells in non-severe SARS-CoV-2 infection. About the research overall: Sequencing input comprised bulk RNA from unsorted whole blood; chain pairing was not available.

The protocol attached unique molecular identifiers to individual cDNA molecules. TCRdb used MiXCR to reprocess the 5' RACE reads, holding one entry per CDR3 protein. The profile covers around 30,000 distinct CDR3 sequences, with roughly 9.3% appearing a single time and roughly an eighth taken by the ten largest. The study, taken as a whole, reports: In VDJdb matching, anti-spike CD8 responses were favored while private and CD4 specificities went missing.

The source material was whole blood. This receptor was taken from an adult who was a healthcare worker with PCR-confirmed SARS-CoV-2 infection or an uninfected control (not recorded which).

CDR3 DNA: TGCAGCGTTGATACCGGGGAAGTCGGGGAGACCCAGTACTTC. This gives the protein CSVDTGEVGETQYF. The rearrangement uses TRBV29-1 and TRBJ2-5, with D possibly matching TRBD2 (5 bases). The CDR3 sequence is 14 residues long. The germline V gene encodes CDR1 SQVTM and CDR2 ANQGSEA. V was shortened by 3 bases and J by 5 bases, with 16 bases between the two germline ends.